This is a list of T cell receptor beta chains from one sample in a study of monozygotic twins with inflammatory bowel disease. From the 5' RACE reads, TCRdb lists one entry per CDR3 protein and no DNA. The clone table shows some 330,000 distinct CDR3 sequences, with the ten largest holding roughly 5.3%. Material: blood. The receptors shown here come from a human donor with ulcerative colitis or Crohn's disease, or a healthy co-twin of an affected twin (not recorded which). Each CDR3 is given with its conserved first and last residue.

>TRBV12-3/TRBV12-4|14|TRBJ2-5
CASSFWGEQETQYF
>TRBV6-5|15|TRBJ1-5
CASSLTGNGNQPQHF
>TRBV20-1|14|TRBJ2-3
CSARGQGAGDTQYF
>TRBV28|16|TRBJ2-1
CASSLGGASGRLLRFF
>TRBV7-2|12|TRBJ2-5
CASSLFLKTQYF
>TRBV2|15|TRBJ1-2
CASSEGVKGAIGYTF
>TRBV12-3/TRBV12-4|15|TRBJ2-5
CASSLLIRSEVTQYF
>TRBV20-1|17|TRBJ1-1
CSARDTGTGGFLAEAFF
>TRBV6-5|16|TRBJ2-7
CASSYTGRGIDYEQYF
>TRBV5-1|15|TRBJ2-2
CASSYTGTDTGELFF
>TRBV30|15|TRBJ1-4
CAWSAWGRGVEKLFF
>TRBV7-9|14|TRBJ1-1
CASSLAQRTSEAFF
>TRBV24-1|15|TRBJ2-7
CATSDVGTEVYEQYF
>TRBV5-6|14|TRBJ2-7
CASSLALALAEQYF
>TRBV28|14|TRBJ2-1
CASNPPGSYNEQFF
>TRBV20-1|13|TRBJ2-3
CSATSGSTDTQYF
>TRBV6-1|14|TRBJ2-7
CASSPSGTPYEQYF
>TRBV7-8|13|TRBJ1-2
CASSQDSSYGYTF
>TRBV7-3|18|TRBJ2-2
CASSLSGQGQKNTGELFF
>TRBV5-1|14|TRBJ2-3
CASSLRQFTDTQYF
>TRBV2|14|TRBJ2-7
CASSRGAVSYEQYF
>TRBV6-1|15|TRBJ1-5
CASSLRGSLGQPQHF
>TRBV19|13|TRBJ2-3
CASRVSGTDTQYF
>TRBV4-3|14|TRBJ2-2
CASSRREGPGELFF
>TRBV6-2/TRBV6-3|17|TRBJ2-2
CASSSIPSGGKPGELFF
>TRBV5-1|14|TRBJ2-5
CASSLPGAQETQYF
>TRBV20-1|16|TRBJ2-7
CSARDVRTSQSYEQYF
>TRBV24-1|14|TRBJ2-3
CATSDFRGRDTQYF
>TRBV5-1|15|TRBJ2-1
CASFGTSGTYNEQFF
>TRBV5-1|14|TRBJ1-6
CASSSDSSNSPLHF
>TRBV12-3/TRBV12-4|15|TRBJ2-2
CASNSPTTNYRELFF
>TRBV6-5|13|TRBJ1-5
CASSYAGNQPQHF
>TRBV13|15|TRBJ2-1
CASTWGFPPRGEQFF
>TRBV20-1|14|TRBJ2-5
CSAPTVPLGETQYF
>TRBV19|15|TRBJ2-2
CASRGWGGATGELFF
>TRBV28|15|TRBJ2-7
CASSPSLPGRYEQYF
>TRBV5-1|16|TRBJ1-5
CASSPGDSPSNQPQHF
>TRBV7-7|15|TRBJ2-1
CASSLLLAGYNEQFF
>TRBV10-3|12|TRBJ2-7
CASGLAVYEQYF
>TRBV5-4|13|TRBJ2-1
CASSLTAENEQFF
>TRBV12-3/TRBV12-4|15|TRBJ1-2
CASRPSMVSNYGYTF
>TRBV20-1|13|TRBJ2-3
CSVPRVGADTQYF
>TRBV20-1|12|TRBJ2-4
CSVSGAGNIQYF
>TRBV6-2/TRBV6-3|15|TRBJ2-3
CASSRDRGLTDTQYF
>TRBV29-1|16|TRBJ1-1
CSANVPRQGIGTEAFF
>TRBV6-1|16|TRBJ2-2
CASSPNPVFNRGELFF